The 15 T cell receptor beta chains presented below share a single source sample, sequenced in a study of shared clonotypes between healthy human individuals (dated by TCRdb to between 2020 and 2021). Library method: the immunoSEQ multiplex PCR assay. In its TCRdb copy, this immuneACCESS table keeps in-frame sequences only and misses some clones. Where compared with another copy, unresolved V genes explain less than half of these, and the others have no known cause. Across this sample there are 950,000 to 1,100,000 clones, with 78% seen only once. The ten largest make up 0.6% to 0.75% of the sample. Input material: memory CD4+ T cells from PBMCs. This sample's cell subset or site label indicates: CD45RA-negative fraction. The receptor source for this set is a man younger than 30 in good health. Some clones in this sample may be carry-over from other donors' samples.

The CDR3: CASSDLDLAGVVNKNIQYF. The CDR3 DNA reads TGTGCCAGCAGTGACTTAGACCTAGCGGGAGTGGTAAACAAAAACATTCAGTACTTC. The chain carries TRBV6-4 and TRBJ2-4; 10 positions agree with TRBD2. The CDR3 has 19 amino acids. Germline V gives CDR1 MRHNA, CDR2 SNTAGT. J lost 3 bases, V lost 1 base, and 12 bases had no gene match.

The chain combines TRBV4-3 with TRBJ2-1; 7 bases map to TRBD2. V lost 4 bases, J lost 6 bases, and 12 bases stayed unmatched. Germline assignment: CDR1 LGHNA and CDR2 YSLEER. The CDR3 length is 16 residues. The DNA for the CDR3 is TGCGCCAGCAGCCTATCCCTAGCGGAGAGAGGCAATGAGCAGTTCTTC. It specifies CASSLSLAERGNEQFF.

This clone was observed a handful of times. The rearrangement links TRBV16 to TRBJ2-4; tentative D call: TRBD1 (5 bases). The CDR3 length is 14 residues. Trimming left V 6 bases short and J 8 bases short, with 17 bases between. CDR1 and CDR2 from the germline V gene are KGHSY and FQNENV. CDR3 coding DNA: TGTGCCAGCAGTCGCAGGGTTATGAGTGACATTCAGTACTTC. Its translation is CASSRRVMSDIQYF.

The rearrangement uses TRBV30 and TRBJ1-5; tentatively, D is TRBD1 (5 bases). V dropped 3 bases and J dropped 9 bases, with 18 bases sitting between them. The CDR3 has 14 residues. The V gene's germline CDR1 is GTSNPN and CDR2 SVGIG (reference sequence). CDR3 coding DNA: TGTGCCTGGAGCCTACGGGGACGAGGGGCGCCCCAGCATTTT. Protein product: CAWSLRGRGAPQHF.

This clone was counted at least ten times. This rearrangement joins TRBV29-1 to TRBJ2-7, with TRBD1 as a possible D gene (5 bases). Trimming left V 5 bases short and J 7 bases short, with 12 bases between. Per germline, CDR1 SQVTM and CDR2 ANQGSEA. This CDR3 spans 11 amino acids. CDR3 sequence: CSVQGAREQYF. The CDR3 region has the DNA TGCAGCGTTCAAGGGGCGCGTGAGCAGTACTTC.

This rearrangement joins TRBV5-1 to TRBJ2-5, with 7 bases fitting TRBD2. V lost 1 base, J lost 5 bases, and 8 bases stayed unmatched. The germline CDR1 and CDR2 sequences are SGHRS and YFSETQ. CDR3 length: 15 residues. The chain's CDR3 is CASSLSPGGGETQYF. CDR3 sequence (DNA): TGCGCCAGCAGCTTGTCACCGGGAGGCGGGGAGACCCAGTACTTC.

CDR3 DNA sequence: TGTGCCAGCAGTAAACGGGGTGAGGTCTACGAGCAGTACTTC. Amino acid sequence: CASSKRGEVYEQYF. V gene TRBV6-1 combines with J gene TRBJ2-7; tentative D call: TRBD2 (5 bases). The germline CDR1 and CDR2 sequences are MNHNS and SASEGT. This CDR3 has 14 amino acids. V lost 5 bases and J lost 3, with 14 bases in between.

This chain uses TRBV6-1 with TRBJ1-1; 8 nucleotides match TRBD1. From germline, CDR1 is MNHNS and CDR2 SASEGT. The V segment lost 6 bases and the J segment 0 bases; nucleotides outside the gene matches: 6. The CDR3 consists of 15 residues. The CDR3 sequence is CASRRQGMMNTEAFF. The DNA for the CDR3 is TGTGCCAGCAGGAGACAGGGGATGATGAACACTGAAGCTTTCTTT.

The chain is built from TRBV11-2 and TRBJ2-7; maybe TRBD1 (6 bases). The germline CDR1 and CDR2 sequences are SGHAT and FQNNGV. V gave up 5 bases and J gave up 3 bases, with 14 bases separating them. The CDR3 spans 14 residues. The CDR3 nucleotides read TGTGCCAGCAGCCGGACAGTCCCAAGCTACGAGCAGTACTTC. The encoded protein is CASSRTVPSYEQYF.

The CDR3 protein is CASRGEGGPYNEQFF. The CDR3 coding sequence is TGTGCCAGCAGGGGGGAGGGGGGGCCCTACAATGAGCAGTTCTTC. The rearrangement joins TRBV6-5 to TRBJ2-1, with TRBD2 as a possible D gene (7 bases). CDR3 length: 15 amino acids. Germline assignment: CDR1 MNHEY and CDR2 SVGAGI. Trimming pared 6 bases from V and 2 bases from J, leaving 14 bases between.

The chain recombines TRBV27 with TRBJ1-2; D is uncertain. The germline CDR1 and CDR2 sequences are MNHEY and SMNVEV (reference sequence). The CDR3 contains 12 residues. Trimming took off 5 bases at V and 9 bases at J, with 13 bases between the two ends. The CDR3 DNA follows: TGTGCCAGCAGTGATCAGGTGGGGAGCTACACCTTC. Protein product: CASSDQVGSYTF.

This chain joins TRBV5-1 and TRBJ2-5; no clear D. V lost 4 bases and J lost 1, with 11 bases in between. CDR1 is SGHRS and CDR2 is YFSETQ in the germline V gene. The CDR3 contains 14 residues. The CDR3 nucleotides read TGCGCCAGCAGCACCGGTGACCTCCAAGAGACCCAGTACTTC. It specifies CASSTGDLQETQYF.

The gene calls are TRBV7-2 and TRBJ2-6, with 11 bases that match TRBD1. With V trimmed by 11 bases and J by 1 base, 1 base remained unmatched. The CDR3 is made up of 14 amino acids. The germline gives CDR1 SGHTA, CDR2 FQGNSA. In nucleotides, the CDR3 is TGTGCCGGGACAGGGGGTTCTGGGGCCAACGTCCTGACTTTC. It codes for CAGTGGSGANVLTF. Full variable domain (rest looked up from reference TRBV7-2 and TRBJ2-6): GAGVSQSPSNKVTEKGKDVELRCDPISGHTALYWYRQSLGQGLEFLIYFQGNSAPDKSGLPSDRFSAERTGGSVSTLTIQRTQQEDSAVYLCAGTGGSGANVLTFGAGSRLTVL.

This chain uses TRBV28 with TRBJ2-1; D perhaps matches TRBD2 (6 bases). Germline lookup yields CDR1 MDHEN and CDR2 SYDVKM. The CDR3 extends over 14 amino acids. The ends were cut back, 6 bases at V and 6 bases at J, with 15 bases in the middle. The CDR3 DNA sequence: TGTGCCAGCAGCAAACCCGCAGCGGGCAATGAGCAGTTCTTC. Protein sequence: CASSKPAAGNEQFF.

The chain joins TRBV5-1 to TRBJ2-2; 9 bases fit TRBD2. The germline V gene encodes CDR1 SGHRS and CDR2 YFSETQ. There are 17 residues in the CDR3. The ends lost 1 base at V and 6 bases at J; junction bases unmatched: 10. The CDR3, as DNA: TGCGCCAGCAGCTTGTGGGGTAGCGGGAGTTCGGCCGGGGAGCTGTTTTTT. This encodes CASSLWGSGSSAGELFF. Drawing the rest from reference TRBV5-1 and TRBJ2-2, the complete variable domain is KAGVTQTPRYLIKTRGQQVTLSCSPISGHRSVSWYQQTPGQGLQFLFEYFSETQRNKGNFPGRFSGRQFSNSRSEMNVSTLELGDSALYLCASSLWGSGSSAGELFFGEGSRLTVL.